This paragraph covers one TCR beta chain sequence. Repertoires were generated with immunoSEQ multiplex PCR, while TCRdb's copy carries only in-frame clones and drops some. The table has some 83,000 clones, approximately 80% seen once. This record belongs to a study of blood T cell repertoires in COVID-19. For the study at large: There were acute and convalescent COVID-19 samples, and they came from the United States, Italy and Spain. From T cells, B-cell-depleted T cells, or PBMCs came the material, which was cDNA or gDNA.

The V gene's germline CDR1 is LGHDT and CDR2 YNNKEL (reference sequence). CDR3 length: 15 residues. V was cut by 6 bases and J by 1 base, with 13 bases left in between. This TCR derives from a man aged 50 or older with acute or convalescent COVID-19. The gene calls are TRBV3-1 (or the pseudogene TRBV3-2) and TRBJ1-5, with D maybe TRBD1 (6 bases). Sequencing input: peripheral blood. The CDR3 sequence: CASRDSGASNQPQHF. CDR3 sequence (DNA): TGTGCCAGCAGGGACAGCGGGGCGAGCAATCAGCCCCAGCATTTT.